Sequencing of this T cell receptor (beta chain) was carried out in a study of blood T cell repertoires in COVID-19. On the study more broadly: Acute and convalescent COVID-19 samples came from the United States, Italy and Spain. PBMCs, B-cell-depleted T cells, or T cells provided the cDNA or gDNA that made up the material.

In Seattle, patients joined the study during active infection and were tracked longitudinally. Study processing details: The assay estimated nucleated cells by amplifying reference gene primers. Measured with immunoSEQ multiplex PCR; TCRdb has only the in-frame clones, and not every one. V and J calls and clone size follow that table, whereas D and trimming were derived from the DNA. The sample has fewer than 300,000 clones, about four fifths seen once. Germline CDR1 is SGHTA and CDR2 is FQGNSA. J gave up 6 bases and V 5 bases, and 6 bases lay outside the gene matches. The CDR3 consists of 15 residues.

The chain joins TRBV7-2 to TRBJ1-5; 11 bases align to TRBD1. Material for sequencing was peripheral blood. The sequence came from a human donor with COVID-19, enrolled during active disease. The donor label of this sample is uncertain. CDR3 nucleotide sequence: TGTGCCAGCAGCCCCCGGACAGGGGGCTTTCAGCCCCAGCATTTT. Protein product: CASSPRTGGFQPQHF. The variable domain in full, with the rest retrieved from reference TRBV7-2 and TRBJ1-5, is GAGVSQSPSNKVTEKGKDVELRCDPISGHTALYWYRQSLGQGLEFLIYFQGNSAPDKSGLPSDRFSAERTGGSVSTLTIQRTQQEDSAVYLCASSPRTGGFQPQHFGDGTRLSIL.